A single T cell receptor (beta chain) is shown here with its context. The sample originates from a study of cytomegalovirus exposure and HLA in healthy donors. The PCR used 60 Vbeta and 13 Jbeta primers. TCRdb's table, derived via immunoSEQ multiplex PCR, lists solely in-frame clones and lacks some. The sample lists about 110,000 clones, around 80% seen once, with approximately 6.9% in the top ten. This clonotype originated in a man aged 25 to 40 in good health and CMV-seropositive. The sequenced sample consisted of PBMCs.

The CDR3 protein is CASSSPWTGGGTGELFF. The CDR3 nucleotides read TGTGCCAGCAGCTCACCTTGGACAGGGGGAGGAACCGGGGAGCTGTTTTTT. The gene calls are TRBV11-3 and TRBJ2-2; 10 bases are shared with TRBD1. The germline gives CDR1 SGHNT, CDR2 YENEEA. CDR3 length: 17 residues. The J segment lost 5 bases and the V segment lost 4 bases, leaving 10 bases of the junction unmatched.